The 3 T cell receptor beta chains given below trace back to one sample, sequenced in a study of blood T cell repertoires in COVID-19. Profiling relied on immunoSEQ multiplex PCR, and the TCRdb table lists in-frame clones only, not all of them. The sample yields around 63,000 clones, 70% to 90% seen once. Material for sequencing was peripheral blood. These receptors all stem from a man in his fifties or sixties with acute or convalescent COVID-19.

This chain links TRBV5-8 with TRBJ1-2; no clear D gene. Trimming stripped 2 bases from V and 6 bases from J, with 14 bases between. The CDR3 contains 14 residues. Germline lookup yields CDR1 SGHTS and CDR2 YDEGEE. CDR3: CASSFVTGTNGYTF. As DNA, the CDR3 is TGTGCCAGCAGCTTCGTGACGGGAACTAATGGCTACACCTTC.

CDR3 in amino acids: CASSLGQGGLPQHF. The CDR3, as DNA: TGTGCCAGCAGTTTAGGCCAGGGAGGATTGCCCCAGCATTTT. The chain recombines TRBV6-2 or TRBV6-3 with TRBJ1-5; a weak D match, TRBD1 (5 bases). The CDR3 totals 14 residues. The V gene's germline CDR1 is MNHEY and CDR2 SVGEGT. Trimming left V 4 bases short and J 9 bases short, with 16 bases between.

V usage is TRBV19 and J usage is TRBJ1-6; 8 bases are a match to TRBD1. In germline, CDR1 is LNHDA, CDR2 SQIVND (reference sequence). The CDR3 is 15 amino acids. The V gene end was trimmed by 7 bases and the J gene end by 8 bases; junction bases not matched to a gene: 10. The CDR3: CASTPFGTGHSPLHF. CDR3 coding DNA: TGTGCCAGTACCCCCTTTGGGACAGGCCATTCACCCCTCCACTTT.